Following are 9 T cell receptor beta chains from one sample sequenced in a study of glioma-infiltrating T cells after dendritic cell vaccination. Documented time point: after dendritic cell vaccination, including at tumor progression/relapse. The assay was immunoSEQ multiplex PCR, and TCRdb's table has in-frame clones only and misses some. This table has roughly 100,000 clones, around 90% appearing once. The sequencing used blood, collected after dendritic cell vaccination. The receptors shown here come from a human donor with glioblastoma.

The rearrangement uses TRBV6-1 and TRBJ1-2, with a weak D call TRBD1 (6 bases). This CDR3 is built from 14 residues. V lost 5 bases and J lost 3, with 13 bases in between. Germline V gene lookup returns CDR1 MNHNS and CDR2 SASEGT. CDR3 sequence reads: CASSKQGLHYGYTF. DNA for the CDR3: TGTGCCAGCAGTAAACAGGGCCTCCACTATGGCTACACCTTC.

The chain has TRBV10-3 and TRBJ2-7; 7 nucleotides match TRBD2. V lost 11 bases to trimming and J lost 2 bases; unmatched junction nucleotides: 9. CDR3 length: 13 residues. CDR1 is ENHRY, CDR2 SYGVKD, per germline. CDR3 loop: CAVRYGGTYEQYF. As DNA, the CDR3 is TGTGCCGTCCGGTACGGGGGGACCTACGAGCAGTACTTC.

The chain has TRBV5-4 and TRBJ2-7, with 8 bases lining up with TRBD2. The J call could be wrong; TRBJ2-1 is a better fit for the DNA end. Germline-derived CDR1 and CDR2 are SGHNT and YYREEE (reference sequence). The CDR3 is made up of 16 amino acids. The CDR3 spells CASSLIGGGGYNEQFF. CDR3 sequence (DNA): TGTGCCAGCAGCTTGATTGGTGGCGGGGGGTACAATGAGCAGTTCTTC.

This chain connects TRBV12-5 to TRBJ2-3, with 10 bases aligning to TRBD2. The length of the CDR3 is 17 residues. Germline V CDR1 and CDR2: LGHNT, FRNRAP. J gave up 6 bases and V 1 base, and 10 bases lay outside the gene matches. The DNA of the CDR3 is TGTGCTAGTGGTTTGGCCCGGACTAGCGGCGCTATGGATACGCAGTATTTT. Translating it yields CASGLARTSGAMDTQYF.

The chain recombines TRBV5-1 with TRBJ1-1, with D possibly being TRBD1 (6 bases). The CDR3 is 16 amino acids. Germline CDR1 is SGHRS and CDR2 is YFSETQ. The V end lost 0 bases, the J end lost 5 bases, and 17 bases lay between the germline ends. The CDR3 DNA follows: TGCGCCAGCAGCTTGGGGACAGCCTCAACGAATACTGAAGCTTTCTTT. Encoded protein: CASSLGTASTNTEAFF.

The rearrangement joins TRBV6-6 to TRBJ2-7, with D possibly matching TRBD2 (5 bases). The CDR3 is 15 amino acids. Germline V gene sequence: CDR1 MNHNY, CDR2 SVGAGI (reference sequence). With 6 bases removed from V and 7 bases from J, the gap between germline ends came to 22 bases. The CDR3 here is CASSFSPSGPGEQYF. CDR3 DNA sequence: TGTGCCAGCAGCTTTTCCCCTTCTGGACCGGGGGAGCAGTACTTC.

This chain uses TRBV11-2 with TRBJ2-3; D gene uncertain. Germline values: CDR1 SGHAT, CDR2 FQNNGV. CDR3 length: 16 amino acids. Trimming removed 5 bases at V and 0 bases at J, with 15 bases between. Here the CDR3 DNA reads TGTGCCAGCAGCCGATTTGGCGGAGCTAGCACAGATACGCAGTATTTT. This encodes CASSRFGGASTDTQYF.

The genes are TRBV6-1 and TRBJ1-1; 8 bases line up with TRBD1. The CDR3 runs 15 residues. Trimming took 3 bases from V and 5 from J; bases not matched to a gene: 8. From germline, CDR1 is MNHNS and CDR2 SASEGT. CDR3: CASSEHTGGGTEAFF. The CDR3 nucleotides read TGTGCCAGCAGTGAGCATACAGGGGGAGGTACTGAAGCTTTCTTT.

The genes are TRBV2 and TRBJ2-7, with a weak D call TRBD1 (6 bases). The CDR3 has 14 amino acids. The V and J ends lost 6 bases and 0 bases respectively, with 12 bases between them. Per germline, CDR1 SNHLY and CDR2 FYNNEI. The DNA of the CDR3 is TGTGCCAGCAGAGACAGGTTTAGCTCCTACGAGCAGTACTTC. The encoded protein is CASRDRFSSYEQYF.